Below, 10 T cell receptor beta chains from the same sample are listed, as sequenced in a study of T cells in Graves' hyperthyroidism and ophthalmopathy. TCR beta CDR3 sequences were amplified from RNA transcripts. First-round RT-PCR with HTBI primers amplified the TCR CDR3 region. TCRdb used MiXCR to reprocess the multiplex PCR reads, holding one entry per CDR3 protein. The sample holds about 840,000 distinct CDR3 sequences, about two fifths seen once. Specimen: blood. The receptors come from a man in his late teens or twenties with Graves' hyperthyroidism.

The rearrangement links TRBV5-6 to TRBJ1-4; no firm D call. This CDR3 spans 14 amino acids. The V and J ends lost 4 bases and 3 bases respectively, with 10 bases between them. Germline lookup yields CDR1 SGHDT and CDR2 YYEEEE. The CDR3 DNA reads TGTGCCAGCAGCCCGCCCTGGTCTAATGAAAAACTGTTTTTT. Amino acid sequence: CASSPPWSNEKLFF.

There are a few counts of this clonotype. The rearrangement links TRBV6-5 to TRBJ1-6; D gene ambiguous. Between the trimmed V and J ends, which lost 0 bases and 14 bases, there was a span of 14 bases. CDR3 size: 14 residues. In germline, CDR1 is MNHEY, CDR2 SVGAGI. The CDR3 nucleotides are TGTGCCAGCAGTTACTCCCACGAGACGGCGGCCCTCCACTTT. Protein sequence: CASSYSHETAALHF.

The chain recombines TRBV14 with TRBJ2-7; D gene ambiguous. The CDR3 spans 13 residues. Trimming removed 1 base from V and 2 bases from J, with 6 bases in between. CDR1 is SGHDN and CDR2 is FVKESK in the germline V gene. As DNA, the CDR3 is TGTGCCAGCAGCCAAGTTCCAACCTACGAGCAGTACTTC. Protein sequence: CASSQVPTYEQYF. Drawing the rest from reference TRBV14 and TRBJ2-7, the complete variable domain is EAGVTQFPSHSVIEKGQTVTLRCDPISGHDNLYWYRRVMGKEIKFLLHFVKESKQDESGMPNNRFLAERTGGTYSTLKVQPAELEDSGVYFCASSQVPTYEQYFGPGTRLTVT.

There are many counts of this clonotype. V usage is TRBV10-2 and J usage is TRBJ1-2; TRBD1 matches at 11 bases. V was pared by 4 bases and J by 7 bases, with 8 bases of the junction left unmatched. Germline loops: CDR1 WSHSY, CDR2 SAAADI. This CDR3 is 15 amino acids long. The CDR3 nucleotides are TGCGCCAGCAGTGCCCCGGGACAGGGGGTTGGTGGCTACACCTTC. Translating gives CASSAPGQGVGGYTF.

Comments on this clonotype: This may be a read error, as it is one base from a much larger clone. The CDR3 carries no conserved terminal phenylalanine or tryptophan, so it likely arises from a read error. This rearrangement joins TRBV7-2 to TRBJ1-1; D perhaps matches TRBD1 (5 bases). Germline V lookup: CDR1 SGHTA, CDR2 FQGNSA. This CDR3 has 14 residues. V lost 5 bases and J 0 bases, leaving 10 bases between the germline ends. In nucleotides, the CDR3 is TGTGCCAGCAGCGGCCAGGGAGTGAACACTGAAGCTTTCTCT. Translation gives CASSGQGVNTEAFS.

This clonotype was seen a handful of times. The gene calls are TRBV4-3 and TRBJ2-7; no reliable D call. With 1 base removed from V and 0 bases from J, the gap between germline ends came to 7 bases. Looked up from germline, CDR1 is LGHNA and CDR2 is YSLEER. The CDR3 loop spans 14 amino acids. CDR3 loop: CASSQVASSYEQYF. CDR3 DNA: TGCGCCAGCAGCCAAGTTGCCTCCTCCTACGAGCAGTACTTC.

This chain uses TRBV20-1 with TRBJ1-5; D possibly corresponds to TRBD1 (6 bases). Germline V gives CDR1 DFQATT, CDR2 SNEGSKA (reference sequence). The CDR3 has 14 amino acids. DNA of the CDR3: TGCAGGTGGGGGTCGAAGGGGGGCAATCAGCCCCAGCATTTT. Protein: CRWGSKGGNQPQHF.

V and J are TRBV7-9 and TRBJ1-4; D is unresolved. Germline V gene lookup returns CDR1 SEHNR and CDR2 FQNEAQ (reference sequence). V lost 5 bases and J lost 9, with 7 bases in between. CDR3 size: 11 residues. This CDR3 is CASSPGQKLFF. The DNA for the CDR3 is TGTGCCAGCAGCCCCGGGCAAAAACTGTTTTTT.

The table lists this clonotype with many counts. J is TRBJ1-3 and V is TRBV24-1; D call uncertain. Germline CDR1 reads KGHDR; CDR2 reads SFDVKD. CDR3 size: 14 residues. Trimming took 10 bases from V and 0 from J, leaving 12 bases between them. The CDR3 reads CATVSRDSGNTIYF. The CDR3 DNA is TGTGCCACAGTGAGCCGGGACTCTGGAAACACCATATATTTT.

This clonotype was seen repeatedly, ten times or more. As DNA, the CDR3 is TGCAGCGTTGAAGATAAGAGAGGCACTGAAGCTTTCTTT. This translates into CSVEDKRGTEAFF. The rearrangement links TRBV29-1 to TRBJ1-1; no reliable D call. Germline V CDR1 and CDR2: SQVTM, ANQGSEA. The CDR3 is 13 amino acids. Trimming removed 0 bases at V and 4 bases at J, with 9 bases between.